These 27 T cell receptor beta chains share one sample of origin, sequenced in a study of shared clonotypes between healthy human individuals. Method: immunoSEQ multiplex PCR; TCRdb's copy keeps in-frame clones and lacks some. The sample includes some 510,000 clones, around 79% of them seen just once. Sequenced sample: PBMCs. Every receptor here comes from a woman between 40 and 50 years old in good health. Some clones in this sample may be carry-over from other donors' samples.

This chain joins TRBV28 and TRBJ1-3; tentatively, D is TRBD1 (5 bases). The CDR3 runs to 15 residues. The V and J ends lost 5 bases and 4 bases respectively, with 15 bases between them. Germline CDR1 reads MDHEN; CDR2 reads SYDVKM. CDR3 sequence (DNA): TGTGCCAGCAGTGGGGACTCCCGAGGAGGAAACACCATATATTTT. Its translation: CASSGDSRGGNTIYF.

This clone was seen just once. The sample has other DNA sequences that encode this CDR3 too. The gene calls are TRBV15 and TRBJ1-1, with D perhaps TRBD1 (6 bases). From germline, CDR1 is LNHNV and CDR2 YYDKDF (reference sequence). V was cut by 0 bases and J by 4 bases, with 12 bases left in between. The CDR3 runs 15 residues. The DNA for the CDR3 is TGTGCCACCAGCAGAGATACAGGGCCGGGCACTGAAGCTTTCTTT. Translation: CATSRDTGPGTEAFF.

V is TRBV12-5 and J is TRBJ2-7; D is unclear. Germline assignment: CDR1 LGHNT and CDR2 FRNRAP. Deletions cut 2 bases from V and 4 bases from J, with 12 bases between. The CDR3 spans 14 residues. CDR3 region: CASGLPQDLYEQYF. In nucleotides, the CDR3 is TGTGCTAGTGGTTTGCCCCAGGACCTGTACGAGCAGTACTTC.

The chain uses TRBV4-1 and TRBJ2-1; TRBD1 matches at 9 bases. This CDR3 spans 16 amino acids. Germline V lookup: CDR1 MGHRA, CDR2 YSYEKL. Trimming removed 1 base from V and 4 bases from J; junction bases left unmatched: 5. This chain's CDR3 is CASSQVFGTGYNEQFF. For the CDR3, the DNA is TGCGCCAGCAGCCAAGTTTTCGGGACAGGGTACAATGAGCAGTTCTTC.

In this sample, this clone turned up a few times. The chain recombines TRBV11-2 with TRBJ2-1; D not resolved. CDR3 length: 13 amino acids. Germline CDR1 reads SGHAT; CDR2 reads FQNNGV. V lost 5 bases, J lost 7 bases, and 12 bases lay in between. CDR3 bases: TGTGCCAGCAGCCCGGACCCCCGTAATGAGCAGTTCTTC. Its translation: CASSPDPRNEQFF. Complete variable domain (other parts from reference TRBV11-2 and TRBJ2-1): EAGVAQSPRYKIIEKRQSVAFWCNPISGHATLYWYQQILGQGPKLLIQFQNNGVVDDSQLPKDRFSAERLKGVDSTLKIQPAKLEDSAVYLCASSPDPRNEQFFGPGTRLTVL.

The CDR3 DNA reads as TGTGCCAGTTCTCGCTCAGGGTTTGGCTACACCTTC. This encodes CASSRSGFGYTF. The chain links TRBV19 to TRBJ1-2; D may be TRBD1 (5 bases). The V gene lost 8 bases and the J gene lost 7 bases, with 14 bases spanning the gap. The CDR3 has 12 amino acids. Looked up from germline, CDR1 is LNHDA and CDR2 is SQIVND (reference sequence).

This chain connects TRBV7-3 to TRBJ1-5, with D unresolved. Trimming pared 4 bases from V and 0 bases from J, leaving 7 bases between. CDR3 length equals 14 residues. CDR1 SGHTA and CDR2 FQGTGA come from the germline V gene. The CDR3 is CASSSRYSNQPQHF. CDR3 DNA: TGTGCCAGCAGCTCCAGATATAGCAATCAGCCCCAGCATTTT.

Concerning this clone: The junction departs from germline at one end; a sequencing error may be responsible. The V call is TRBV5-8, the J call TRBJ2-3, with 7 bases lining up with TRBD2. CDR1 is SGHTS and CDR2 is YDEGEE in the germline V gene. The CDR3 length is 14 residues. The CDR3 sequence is CASREGGSIDTQYF. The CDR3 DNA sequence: TGTGCCAGCAGGGAAGGCGGGAGCATAGATACGCAGTATTTT. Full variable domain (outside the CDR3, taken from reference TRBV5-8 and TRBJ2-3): EAGVTQSPTHLIKTRGQQATLRCSPISGHTSVYWYQQALGLGLQFLLWYDEGEERNRGNFPPRFSGRQFPNYSSELNVNALELEDSALYLCASREGGSIDTQYFGPGTRLTVL.

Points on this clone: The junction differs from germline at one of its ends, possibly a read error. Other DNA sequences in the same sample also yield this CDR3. The CDR3 protein is CASSLASGGTDTQYF. The CDR3 DNA reads as TGTGCCAGCAGCCTAGCGAGCGGGGGCACAGATACGCAGTATTTT. The rearrangement links TRBV7-2 to TRBJ2-3; 7 bases map to TRBD2. CDR1 and CDR2 from the germline V gene are SGHTA and FQGNSA. CDR3 length: 15 amino acids. Using reference TRBV7-2 and TRBJ2-3 for the parts outside the CDR3, the full variable domain is GAGVSQSPSNKVTEKGKDVELRCDPISGHTALYWYRQSLGQGLEFLIYFQGNSAPDKSGLPSDRFSAERTGGSVSTLTIQRTQQEDSAVYLCASSLASGGTDTQYFGPGTRLTVL.

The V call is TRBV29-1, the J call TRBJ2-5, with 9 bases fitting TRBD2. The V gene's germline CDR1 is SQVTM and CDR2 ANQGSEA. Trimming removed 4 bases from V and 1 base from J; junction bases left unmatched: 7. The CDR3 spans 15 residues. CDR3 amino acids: CSVGASGARQETQYF. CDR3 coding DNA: TGCAGCGTTGGGGCTAGCGGGGCCCGCCAAGAGACCCAGTACTTC. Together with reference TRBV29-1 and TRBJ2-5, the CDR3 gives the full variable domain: SAVISQKPSRDICQRGTSLTIQCQVDSQVTMMFWYRQQPGQSLTLIATANQGSEATYESGFVIDKFPISRPNLTFSTLTVSNMSPEDSSIYLCSVGASGARQETQYFGPGTRLLVL.

The CDR3 nucleotides read TGTGCCAGCAGTTTATCCGGACTAGCGGGAGGGACCCAGTACTTC. This codes for CASSLSGLAGGTQYF. The V call is TRBV28, the J call TRBJ2-5, with 14 bases fitting TRBD2. Germline assignment: CDR1 MDHEN and CDR2 SYDVKM. Trimming cost V 1 base and J 7 bases; bases outside gene matches: 2. This CDR3 has 15 amino acids.

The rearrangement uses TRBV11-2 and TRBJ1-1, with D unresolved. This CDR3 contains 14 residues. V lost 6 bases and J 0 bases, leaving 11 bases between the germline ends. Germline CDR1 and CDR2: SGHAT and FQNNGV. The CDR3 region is CASRNSVMNTEAFF. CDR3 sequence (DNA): TGTGCCAGCAGGAACTCCGTGATGAACACTGAAGCTTTCTTT.

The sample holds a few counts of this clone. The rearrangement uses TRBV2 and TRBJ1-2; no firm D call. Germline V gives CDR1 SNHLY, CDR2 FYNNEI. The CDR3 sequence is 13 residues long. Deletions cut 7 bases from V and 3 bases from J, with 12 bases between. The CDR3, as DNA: TGTGCCAGCACCCAGCGGGGTGACTATGGCTACACCTTC. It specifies CASTQRGDYGYTF.

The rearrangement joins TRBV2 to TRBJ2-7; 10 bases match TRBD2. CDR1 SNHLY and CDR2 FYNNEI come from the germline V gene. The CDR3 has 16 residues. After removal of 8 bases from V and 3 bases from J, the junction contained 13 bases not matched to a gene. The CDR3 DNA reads TGTGCCAGCCTGACCGGGACTAGCGATCCCTACTACGAGCAGTACTTC. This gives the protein CASLTGTSDPYYEQYF.

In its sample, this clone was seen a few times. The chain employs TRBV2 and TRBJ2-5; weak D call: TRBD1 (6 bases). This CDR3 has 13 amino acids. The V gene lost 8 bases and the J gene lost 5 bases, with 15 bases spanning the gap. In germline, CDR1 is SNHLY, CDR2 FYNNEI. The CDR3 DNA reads TGTGCCAGCTCCGACAGGATGGAGGAGACCCAGTACTTC. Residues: CASSDRMEETQYF.

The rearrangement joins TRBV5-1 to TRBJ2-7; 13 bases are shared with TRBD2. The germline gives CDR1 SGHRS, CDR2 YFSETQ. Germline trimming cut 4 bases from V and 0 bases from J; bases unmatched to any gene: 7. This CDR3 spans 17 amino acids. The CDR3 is CASSLGLAGILSYEQYF. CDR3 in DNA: TGCGCCAGCAGCCTGGGACTAGCGGGGATTCTCTCCTACGAGCAGTACTTC. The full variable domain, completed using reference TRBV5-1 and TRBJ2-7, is KAGVTQTPRYLIKTRGQQVTLSCSPISGHRSVSWYQQTPGQGLQFLFEYFSETQRNKGNFPGRFSGRQFSNSRSEMNVSTLELGDSALYLCASSLGLAGILSYEQYFGPGTRLTVT.

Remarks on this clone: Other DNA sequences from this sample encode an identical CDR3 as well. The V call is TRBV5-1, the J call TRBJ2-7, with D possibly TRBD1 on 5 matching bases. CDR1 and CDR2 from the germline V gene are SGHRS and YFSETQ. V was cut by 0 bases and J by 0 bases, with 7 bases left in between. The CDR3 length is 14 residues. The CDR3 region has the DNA TGCGCCAGCAGCTTGGACCAGGGCTCCTACGAGCAGTACTTC. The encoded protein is CASSLDQGSYEQYF.

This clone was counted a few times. The CDR3 loop reads CASSSLRREQYF. DNA of the CDR3: TGTGCCAGCAGCTCCCTCCGGCGCGAGCAGTACTTC. The genes are TRBV7-6 and TRBJ2-7; no reliable D call. Deletions cut 4 bases from V and 6 bases from J, with 10 bases between. Germline V gene lookup returns CDR1 SGHVS and CDR2 FNYEAQ. The CDR3 spans 12 residues.

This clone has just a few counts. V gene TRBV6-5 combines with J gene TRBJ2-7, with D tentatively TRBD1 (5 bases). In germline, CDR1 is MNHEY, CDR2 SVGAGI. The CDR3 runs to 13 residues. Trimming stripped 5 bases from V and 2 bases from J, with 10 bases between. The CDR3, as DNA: TGTGCCAGCAGTCCGACAGCCACCTACGAGCAGTACTTC. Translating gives CASSPTATYEQYF.

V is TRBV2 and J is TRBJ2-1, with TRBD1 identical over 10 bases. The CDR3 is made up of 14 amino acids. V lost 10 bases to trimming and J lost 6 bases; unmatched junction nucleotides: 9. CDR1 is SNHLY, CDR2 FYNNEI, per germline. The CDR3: CATLIRDRGNEQFF. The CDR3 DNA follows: TGTGCCACTCTGATCCGGGACAGGGGCAATGAGCAGTTCTTC.

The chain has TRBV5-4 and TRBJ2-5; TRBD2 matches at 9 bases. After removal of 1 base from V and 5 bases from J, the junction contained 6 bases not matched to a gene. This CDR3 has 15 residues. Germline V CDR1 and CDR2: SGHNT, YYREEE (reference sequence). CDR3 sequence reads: CASSLSSGRSETQYF. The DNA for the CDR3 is TGTGCCAGCAGCTTGTCCAGCGGGAGGTCGGAGACCCAGTACTTC.

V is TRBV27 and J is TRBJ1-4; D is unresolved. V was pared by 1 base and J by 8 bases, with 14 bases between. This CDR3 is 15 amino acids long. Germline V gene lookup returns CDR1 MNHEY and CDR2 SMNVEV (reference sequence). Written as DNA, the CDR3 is TGTGCCAGCAGTTTATATGTCAAAACGGGGGAAAAACTGTTTTTT. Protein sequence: CASSLYVKTGEKLFF.

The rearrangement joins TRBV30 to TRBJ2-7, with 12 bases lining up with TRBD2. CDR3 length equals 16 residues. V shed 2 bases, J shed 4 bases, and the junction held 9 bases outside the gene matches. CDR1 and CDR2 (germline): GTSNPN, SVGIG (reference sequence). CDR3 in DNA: TGTGCCTGGAGTCCGGCTAGCGGGAGGGCCGGATACGAGCAGTACTTC. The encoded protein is CAWSPASGRAGYEQYF.

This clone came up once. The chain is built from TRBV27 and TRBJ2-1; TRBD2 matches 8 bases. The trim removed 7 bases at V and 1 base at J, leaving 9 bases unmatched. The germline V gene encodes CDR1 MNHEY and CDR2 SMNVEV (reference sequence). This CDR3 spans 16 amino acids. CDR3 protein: CASKRSGSESYNEQFF. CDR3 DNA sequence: TGTGCCAGCAAAAGGAGCGGGAGCGAGTCCTACAATGAGCAGTTCTTC.

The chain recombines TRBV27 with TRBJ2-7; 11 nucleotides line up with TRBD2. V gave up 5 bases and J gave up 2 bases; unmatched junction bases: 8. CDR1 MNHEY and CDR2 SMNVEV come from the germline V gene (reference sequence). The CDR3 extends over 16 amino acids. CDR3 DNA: TGTGCCAGCAGTGCCTTACTAGCGGGAGTCCCCTACGAGCAGTACTTC. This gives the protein CASSALLAGVPYEQYF.

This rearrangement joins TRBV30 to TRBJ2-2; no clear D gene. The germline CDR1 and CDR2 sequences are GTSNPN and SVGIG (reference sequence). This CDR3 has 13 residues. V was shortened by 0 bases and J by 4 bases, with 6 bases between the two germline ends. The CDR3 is CAWSVMLTGELFF. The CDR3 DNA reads TGTGCCTGGAGTGTAATGCTCACCGGGGAGCTGTTTTTT.

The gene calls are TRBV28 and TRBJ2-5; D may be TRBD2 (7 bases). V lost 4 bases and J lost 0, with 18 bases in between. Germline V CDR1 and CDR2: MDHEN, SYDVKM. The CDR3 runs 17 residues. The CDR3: CASSSHWGGRYQETQYF. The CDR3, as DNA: TGTGCCAGCAGTTCCCACTGGGGGGGGCGGTACCAAGAGACCCAGTACTTC.